Following are 21 T cell receptor beta chains from one sample sequenced in a study of T cell repertoires in cytomegalovirus infection. Antigen specificity for these receptors is unknown. TCRdb fed the reads into MiXCR, producing one record per CDR3 protein. The sample has some 800,000 distinct CDR3 sequences, around a third seen once. Sequences were derived from cultured CD8+ T cells from PBMCs, sampled from culture after CMV antigen stimulation. Receptors originate from a human donor in good health (CMV status not recorded). Some clones in this sample may be carry-over from other donors' samples.

This chain connects TRBV10-3 to TRBJ2-1, with D perhaps matching TRBD1 or TRBD2 (6 bases each). Germline V gene sequence: CDR1 ENHRY, CDR2 SYGVKD. With 6 bases removed from V and 2 bases from J, the gap between germline ends came to 11 bases. The CDR3 is 14 amino acids. The CDR3 nucleotides are TGTGCCATCAGGGGGGGCGGCACCTACAATGAGCAGTTCTTC. Its translation: CAIRGGGTYNEQFF.

This clonotype has at least ten counts. This chain connects TRBV7-2 to TRBJ1-4, with TRBD1 identical over 7 bases. The CDR3 has 16 residues. The trim removed 5 bases at V and 8 bases at J, leaving 14 bases unmatched. Germline V gives CDR1 SGHTA, CDR2 FQGNSA. The CDR3 nucleotides read TGTGCCAGCAGCCCTCAGGGGGGGGCTATAGGAGAAAAACTGTTTTTT. It translates to CASSPQGGAIGEKLFF.

This clonotype occurred once. This may arise from a read error, as a much more abundant clone is one base away. The CDR3 region has the DNA TGTGCCAGCAGTTTTGGTGGGTGGGCATCCTACAATGAGCAGTTCTTC. Translation: CASSFGGWASYNEQFF. This chain uses TRBV6-5 with TRBJ2-1; D not resolved. CDR1 is MNHEY, CDR2 SVGAGI, per germline. Trimming shortened V by 4 bases and J by 1 base, and 14 bases separated the two germline ends. This CDR3 comprises 16 residues.

J is TRBJ1-2 and V is TRBV11-1; 7 nucleotides match TRBD1. Looked up from germline, CDR1 is SGHAT and CDR2 is FQDESV (reference sequence). Germline trimming cut 5 bases from V and 5 bases from J; bases unmatched to any gene: 11. This CDR3 region has 15 residues. CDR3 in amino acids: CASSPDRVDWYGYTF. The CDR3 DNA is TGTGCCAGCAGCCCTGACAGGGTGGACTGGTATGGCTACACCTTC.

This clonotype was recorded many times. This chain links TRBV12-3 or TRBV12-4 with TRBJ2-3; D is unresolved. The CDR3 totals 13 residues. V was shortened by 5 bases and J by 4 bases, with 10 bases between the two germline ends. CDR3 nucleotides: TGTGCCAGCAGTCCCGGAACTCCAGATACGCAGTATTTT. Residues: CASSPGTPDTQYF.

The chain recombines TRBV6-4 with TRBJ2-1; D is perhaps TRBD2 (6 bases). CDR3 size: 14 residues. Deletions cut 11 bases from V and 5 bases from J, with 19 bases between. Per the germline V gene, CDR1 is MRHNA and CDR2 is SNTAGT. The CDR3 DNA is TGTGCCCTTCCCCCGGGGGTACCTCACAATGAGCAGTTCTTC. Its protein is CALPPGVPHNEQFF.

This clonotype was seen a handful of times. The chain combines TRBV5-1 with TRBJ2-2; D might be TRBD1 or TRBD2, each matching 5 bases. The V and J ends lost 7 bases and 5 bases respectively, with 24 bases between them. Germline loops: CDR1 SGHRS, CDR2 YFSETQ. The CDR3 is 17 amino acids. CDR3 sequence: CASSSPPPGPRTGELFF. CDR3 DNA: TGCGCCAGCTCTAGCCCCCCTCCGGGGCCTAGGACCGGGGAGCTGTTTTTT. Complete variable domain (other parts from reference TRBV5-1 and TRBJ2-2): KAGVTQTPRYLIKTRGQQVTLSCSPISGHRSVSWYQQTPGQGLQFLFEYFSETQRNKGNFPGRFSGRQFSNSRSEMNVSTLELGDSALYLCASSSPPPGPRTGELFFGEGSRLTVL.

The chain is built from TRBV20-1 and TRBJ2-3; D remains ambiguous. The V end lost 4 bases, the J end lost 0 bases, and 11 bases lay between the germline ends. Germline V CDR1 and CDR2: DFQATT, SNEGSKA (reference sequence). The CDR3 totals 14 residues. This chain's CDR3 is CSANGLGSTDTQYF. The DNA for the CDR3 is TGCAGTGCTAATGGCCTAGGGAGCACAGATACGCAGTATTTT.

This clonotype was counted a few times. The J gene is TRBJ1-5, the V gene TRBV27; TRBD1 agrees at 7 bases. J lost 0 bases, V lost 5 bases, and 7 bases had no gene match. In germline, CDR1 is MNHEY, CDR2 SMNVEV (reference sequence). The CDR3 spans 16 residues. CDR3 amino acids: CASSPTTGNSNQPQHF. CDR3 nucleotide sequence: TGTGCCAGCAGTCCGACGACAGGGAATAGCAATCAGCCCCAGCATTTT.

This clonotype was seen a handful of times. The chain combines TRBV5-5 with TRBJ1-5; no reliable D call. V gave up 1 base and J gave up 0 bases, with 11 bases separating them. CDR3 length: 16 amino acids. Germline V gene sequence: CDR1 SGHKS, CDR2 YYEKEE (reference sequence). CDR3 coding DNA: TGTGCCAGCAGCTTGTCCGAGCCCCTTAGCAATCAGCCCCAGCATTTT. It is translated as CASSLSEPLSNQPQHF.

This clonotype was picked up a small number of times. In nucleotides, the CDR3 is TGTGCCAGCAGACGCACGCCGGGGGGGGGCGGCAATCAGCCCCAGCATTTT. Its translation is CASRRTPGGGGNQPQHF. V usage is TRBV27 and J usage is TRBJ1-5, with D maybe TRBD1 (6 bases). Per the germline V gene, CDR1 is MNHEY and CDR2 is SMNVEV (reference sequence). This CDR3 contains 17 residues. The V end lost 6 bases, the J end lost 2 bases, and 20 bases lay between the germline ends.

With regard to this clonotype: A junction end diverges from the germline sequence, so it may reflect a read error. This sequence joins TRBV2 and TRBJ2-2, with 7 nucleotides matching TRBD1. CDR3 length: 15 amino acids. CDR1 and CDR2 (germline): SNHLY, FYNNEI. The CDR3 DNA follows: TGTGCCAGCAGTGCGGCCAGGGGGTTTTCCGGGGAGCTGTCTTTT. Residues: CASSAARGFSGELSF.

The chain employs TRBV9 and TRBJ1-1; no clear D. CDR1 is SGDLS, CDR2 YYNGEE, per germline. This CDR3 has 16 residues. Trimming left V 0 bases short and J 1 base short, with 13 bases between. The CDR3 spells CASSVVRIKGNTEAFF. The CDR3 DNA sequence: TGTGCCAGCAGCGTAGTAAGGATCAAGGGGAACACTGAAGCTTTCTTT.

The chain uses TRBV4-1 and TRBJ2-3, with 7 bases lining up with TRBD1. V gave up 2 bases and J gave up 1 base; unmatched junction bases: 6. There are 16 residues in the CDR3. CDR1 is MGHRA, CDR2 YSYEKL, per germline. The CDR3 here is CASSQMTGLGTDTQYF. In DNA form, the CDR3 reads TGCGCCAGCAGCCAAATGACAGGGCTGGGCACAGATACGCAGTATTTT.

This clonotype showed up just a few times. The gene calls are TRBV27 and TRBJ1-4; D remains unclear. The CDR3 totals 17 residues. Germline V gives CDR1 MNHEY, CDR2 SMNVEV (reference sequence). Trimming stripped 0 bases from V and 0 bases from J, with 11 bases between. In DNA, the CDR3 is TGTGCCAGCAGTTTATCAACCTCGTCGGCAACTAATGAAAAACTGTTTTTT. It is translated as CASSLSTSSATNEKLFF.

This clonotype occurred a few times. This chain connects TRBV6-5 to TRBJ1-1; D is unclear. This CDR3 has 14 amino acids. Germline V gene sequence: CDR1 MNHEY, CDR2 SVGAGI. V lost 2 bases and J 0 bases, leaving 7 bases between the germline ends. CDR3 sequence: CASSYGRLNTEAFF. In DNA, the CDR3 is TGTGCCAGCAGTTACGGCAGGCTGAACACTGAAGCTTTCTTT.

This clonotype has just a few counts. A single base separates this from a much larger clone, so it may be a read error. V gene TRBV7-8 combines with J gene TRBJ2-2; 8 bases agree with TRBD1. Germline V lookup: CDR1 SGHVS, CDR2 FQNEAQ. The CDR3 has 14 amino acids. The CDR3 sequence: CASRADRAYGKLFF. For the CDR3, the DNA is TGTGCCAGCAGAGCGGACAGGGCGTACGGGAAGCTGTTTTTT.

The DNA of the CDR3 is TGTGCCAGCAGCTTGGGGCGGGGGGCCGATATAGGGGCCAAAAACATTCAGTACTTC. Residues: CASSLGRGADIGAKNIQYF. The rearrangement links TRBV7-3 to TRBJ2-4; 8 bases are shared with TRBD2. Germline V gene lookup returns CDR1 SGHTA and CDR2 FQGTGA. The ends lost 3 bases at V and 1 base at J; junction bases unmatched: 14. There are 19 residues in the CDR3.

This clonotype was seen a few times. The rearrangement links TRBV6-1 to TRBJ2-3; tentatively, D is TRBD1 (5 bases). The CDR3 covers 13 residues. V was pared by 6 bases and J by 5 bases, with 12 bases between. The germline V gene encodes CDR1 MNHNS and CDR2 SASEGT. In DNA, the CDR3 is TGTGCCAGCAGCGACCCAGGGCTAGATACGCAGTATTTT. This sequence encodes CASSDPGLDTQYF.

This clonotype was counted only a few times. This chain links TRBV10-3 with TRBJ1-1; tentative D call: TRBD1 (5 bases). Trimming took 11 bases from V and 2 from J, leaving 9 bases between them. Germline V gene data show CDR1 as ENHRY and CDR2 as SYGVKD. The CDR3 is 11 amino acids. As DNA, the CDR3 is TGTGCCGTCTGGGACAACACTGAAGCTTTCTTT. Translated: CAVWDNTEAFF.

Only a few counts were recorded for this clonotype. The chain uses TRBV12-3 or TRBV12-4 and TRBJ1-2; D is unresolved. V lost 5 bases, J lost 7 bases, and 11 bases lay in between. This CDR3 region has 12 residues. This CDR3 reads CASSPGPRGYTF. The CDR3 bases are TGTGCCAGCAGTCCCGGGCCGCGTGGCTACACCTTC.